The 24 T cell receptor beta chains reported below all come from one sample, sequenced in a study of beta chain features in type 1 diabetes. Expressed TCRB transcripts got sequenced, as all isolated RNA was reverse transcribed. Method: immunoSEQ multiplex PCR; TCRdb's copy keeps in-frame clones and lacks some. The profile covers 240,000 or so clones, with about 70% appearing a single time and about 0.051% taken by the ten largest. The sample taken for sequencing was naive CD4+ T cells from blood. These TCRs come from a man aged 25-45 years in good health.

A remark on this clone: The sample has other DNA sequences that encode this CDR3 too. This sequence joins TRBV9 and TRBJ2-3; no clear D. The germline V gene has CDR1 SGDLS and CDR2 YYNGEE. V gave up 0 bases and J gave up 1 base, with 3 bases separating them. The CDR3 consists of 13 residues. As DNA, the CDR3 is TGTGCCAGCAGCGTAGTAGGCACAGATACGCAGTATTTT. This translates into CASSVVGTDTQYF.

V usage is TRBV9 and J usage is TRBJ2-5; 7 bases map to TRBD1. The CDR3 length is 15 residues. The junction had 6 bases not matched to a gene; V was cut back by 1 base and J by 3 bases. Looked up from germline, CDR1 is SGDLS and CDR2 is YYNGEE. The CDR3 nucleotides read TGTGCCAGCAGCGTATCCGGGACAGTAGAAGAGACCCAGTACTTC. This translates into CASSVSGTVEETQYF.

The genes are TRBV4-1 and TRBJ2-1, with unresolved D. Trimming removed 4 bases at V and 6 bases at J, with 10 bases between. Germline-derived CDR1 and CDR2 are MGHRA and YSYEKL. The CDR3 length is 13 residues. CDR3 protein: CASSRPLGNEQFF. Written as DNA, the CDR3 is TGCGCCAGCAGCCGACCTCTGGGCAATGAGCAGTTCTTC.

This CDR3 is CAWSATPGLETQYF. CDR3 nucleotides: TGTGCCTGGAGTGCTACTCCAGGGTTGGAGACCCAGTACTTC. V is TRBV30 and J is TRBJ2-5, with D perhaps matching TRBD1 (5 bases). V was clipped by 1 base and J by 5 bases, with 14 bases between them. Germline CDR1 and CDR2: GTSNPN and SVGIG (reference sequence). The CDR3 has 14 amino acids.

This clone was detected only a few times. The CDR3 sequence: CASSLQGHQETQYF. As DNA, the CDR3 is TGTGCCAGCAGTCTACAGGGACATCAAGAGACCCAGTACTTC. The genes are TRBV2 and TRBJ2-5, with a weak D call TRBD1 (6 bases). The CDR3 spans 14 residues. Trimming stripped 5 bases from V and 2 bases from J, with 12 bases between. The germline CDR1 and CDR2 sequences are SNHLY and FYNNEI.

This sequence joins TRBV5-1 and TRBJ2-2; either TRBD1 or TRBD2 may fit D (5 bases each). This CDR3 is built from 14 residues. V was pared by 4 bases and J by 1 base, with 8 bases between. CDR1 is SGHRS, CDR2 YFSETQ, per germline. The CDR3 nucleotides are TGCGCCAGCAGCGCTGGGGGGAACACCGGGGAGCTGTTTTTT. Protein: CASSAGGNTGELFF.

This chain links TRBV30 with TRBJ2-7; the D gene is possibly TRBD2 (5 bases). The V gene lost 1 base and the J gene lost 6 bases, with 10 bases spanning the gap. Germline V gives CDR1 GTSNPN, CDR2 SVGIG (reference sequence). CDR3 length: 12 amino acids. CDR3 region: CAWSASGGEQYF. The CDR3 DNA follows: TGTGCCTGGAGTGCTTCAGGAGGCGAGCAGTACTTC.

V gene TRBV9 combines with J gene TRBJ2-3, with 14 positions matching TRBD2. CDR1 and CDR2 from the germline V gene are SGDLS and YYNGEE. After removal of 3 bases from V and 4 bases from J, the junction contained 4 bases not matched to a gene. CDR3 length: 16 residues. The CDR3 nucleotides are TGTGCCAGCAGCGATGGGACTAGCGGGAGAGCAGATACGCAGTATTTT. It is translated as CASSDGTSGRADTQYF.

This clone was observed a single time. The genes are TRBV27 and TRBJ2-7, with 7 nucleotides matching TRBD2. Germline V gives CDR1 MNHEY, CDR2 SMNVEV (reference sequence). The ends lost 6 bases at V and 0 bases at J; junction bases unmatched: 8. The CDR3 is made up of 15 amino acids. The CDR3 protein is CASSPQGGFSYEQYF. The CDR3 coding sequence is TGTGCCAGCAGCCCCCAGGGAGGGTTCTCCTACGAGCAGTACTTC.

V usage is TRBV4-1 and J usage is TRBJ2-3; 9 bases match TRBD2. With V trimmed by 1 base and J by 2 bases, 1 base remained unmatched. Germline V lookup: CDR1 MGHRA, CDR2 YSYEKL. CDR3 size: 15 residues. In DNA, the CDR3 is TGCGCCAGCAGCCAAGGGACTAGCGTCACAGATACGCAGTATTTT. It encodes CASSQGTSVTDTQYF.

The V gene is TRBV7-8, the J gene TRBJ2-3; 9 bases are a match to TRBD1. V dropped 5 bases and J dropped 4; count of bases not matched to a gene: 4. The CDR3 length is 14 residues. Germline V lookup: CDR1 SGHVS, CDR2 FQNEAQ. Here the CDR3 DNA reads TGTGCCAGCAGCGCCCGGGACAGGGCAGATACGCAGTATTTT. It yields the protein CASSARDRADTQYF.

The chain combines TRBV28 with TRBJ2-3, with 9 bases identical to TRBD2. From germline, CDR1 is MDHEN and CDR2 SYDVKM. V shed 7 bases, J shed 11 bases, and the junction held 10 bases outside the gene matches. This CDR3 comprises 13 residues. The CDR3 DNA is TGTGCCAGCACCGCGGGAGGGCCTTTAAGGCAGTATTTT. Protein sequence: CASTAGGPLRQYF.

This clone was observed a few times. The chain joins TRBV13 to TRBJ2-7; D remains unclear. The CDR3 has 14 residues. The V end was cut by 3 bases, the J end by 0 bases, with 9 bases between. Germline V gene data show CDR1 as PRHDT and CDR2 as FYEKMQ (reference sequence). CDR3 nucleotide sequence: TGTGCCAGCAGCTTGGACCGCCTCTCCTACGAGCAGTACTTC. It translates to CASSLDRLSYEQYF.

CDR3 nucleotides: TGTGCCTGGAGGGGGGACAGCACACACGCTGAAGCTTTCTTT. This encodes CAWRGDSTHAEAFF. This rearrangement joins TRBV30 to TRBJ1-1; 7 positions agree with TRBD1. The CDR3 is 14 residues long. The V gene end was trimmed by 3 bases and the J gene end by 6 bases; junction bases not matched to a gene: 10. Germline CDR1 is GTSNPN and CDR2 is SVGIG (reference sequence).

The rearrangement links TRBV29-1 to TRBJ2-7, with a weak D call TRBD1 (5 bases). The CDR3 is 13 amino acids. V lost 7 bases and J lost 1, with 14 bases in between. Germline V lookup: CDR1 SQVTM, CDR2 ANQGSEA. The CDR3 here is CSAAGQGSYEQYF. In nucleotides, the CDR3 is TGCAGCGCCGCAGGGCAGGGTTCCTACGAGCAGTACTTC.

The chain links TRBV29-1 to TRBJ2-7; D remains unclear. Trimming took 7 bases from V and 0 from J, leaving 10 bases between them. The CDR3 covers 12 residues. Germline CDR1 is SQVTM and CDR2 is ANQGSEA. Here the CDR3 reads CSALLSSYEQYF. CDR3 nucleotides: TGCAGCGCCTTACTTAGCTCCTACGAGCAGTACTTC.

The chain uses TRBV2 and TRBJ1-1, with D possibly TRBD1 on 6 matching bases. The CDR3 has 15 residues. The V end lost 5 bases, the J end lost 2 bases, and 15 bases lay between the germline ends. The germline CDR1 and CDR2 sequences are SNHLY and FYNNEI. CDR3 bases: TGTGCCAGCAGTACAGGGTCCTTTCCAAACACTGAAGCTTTCTTT. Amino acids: CASSTGSFPNTEAFF.

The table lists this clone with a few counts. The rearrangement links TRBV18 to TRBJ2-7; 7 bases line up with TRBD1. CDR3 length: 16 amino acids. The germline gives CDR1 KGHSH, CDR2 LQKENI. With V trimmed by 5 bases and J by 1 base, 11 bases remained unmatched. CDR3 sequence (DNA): TGTGCCAGCTCAACACTAACGACAGGGACATCCTACGAGCAGTACTTC. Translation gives CASSTLTTGTSYEQYF.

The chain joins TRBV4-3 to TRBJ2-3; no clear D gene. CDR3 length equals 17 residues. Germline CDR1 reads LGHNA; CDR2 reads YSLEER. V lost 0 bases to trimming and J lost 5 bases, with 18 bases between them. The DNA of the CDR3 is TGCGCCAGCAGCCAAGAAAGGAGCCTTACGCCGGTAGATACGCAGTATTTT. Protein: CASSQERSLTPVDTQYF.

The CDR3 sequence is CAISEASLSSYNEQFF. The CDR3 bases are TGTGCCATCAGTGAGGCTAGCCTGAGCTCCTACAATGAGCAGTTCTTC. V gene TRBV10-3 combines with J gene TRBJ2-1, with D tentatively TRBD2 (5 bases). This CDR3 is built from 16 residues. V lost 2 bases and J lost 0, with 11 bases in between. In germline, CDR1 is ENHRY, CDR2 SYGVKD.

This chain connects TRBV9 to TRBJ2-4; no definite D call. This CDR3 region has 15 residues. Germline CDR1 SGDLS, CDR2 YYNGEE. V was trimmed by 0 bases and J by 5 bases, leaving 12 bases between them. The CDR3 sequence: CASSVGAGGENIQYF. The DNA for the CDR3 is TGTGCCAGCAGCGTAGGAGCTGGTGGGGAAAACATTCAGTACTTC.

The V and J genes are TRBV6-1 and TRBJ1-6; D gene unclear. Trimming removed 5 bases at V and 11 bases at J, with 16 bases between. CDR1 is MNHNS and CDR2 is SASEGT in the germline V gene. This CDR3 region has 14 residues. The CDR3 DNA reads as TGTGCCAGCAGTCAAGGCTCTCCCGGGACACCCCTCCACTTT. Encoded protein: CASSQGSPGTPLHF.

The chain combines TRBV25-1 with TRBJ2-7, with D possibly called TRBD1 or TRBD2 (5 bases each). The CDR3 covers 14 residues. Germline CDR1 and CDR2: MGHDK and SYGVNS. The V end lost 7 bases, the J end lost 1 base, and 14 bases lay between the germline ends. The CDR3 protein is CASIPKRGSYEQYF. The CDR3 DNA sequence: TGTGCCAGCATACCTAAGAGGGGATCCTACGAGCAGTACTTC.

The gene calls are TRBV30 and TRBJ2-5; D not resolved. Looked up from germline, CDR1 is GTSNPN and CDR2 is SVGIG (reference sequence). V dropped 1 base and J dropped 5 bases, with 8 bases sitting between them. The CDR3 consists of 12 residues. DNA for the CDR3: TGTGCCTGGAGTGGAACTCCTGAGACCCAGTACTTC. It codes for CAWSGTPETQYF.